The 9 T cell receptor beta chains below come from one sample, sequenced in a study of lymphopenia after photon versus proton radiotherapy (dated by TCRdb to between 2017 and 2020). The library was produced with the immunoSEQ multiplex PCR assay. TCRdb limited this immuneACCESS table to in-frame rearrangements with V and J called. A share of clones is missing; checked studies link under half to unresolved V genes, and the rest is unexplained. The sample data list about 160,000 clones, and 75% to 90% of these were observed just once. The ten largest account for 4% to 5% of the sample. The source was peripheral blood, collected from a patient treated with photon-based radiotherapy. The source is a man in his fifties or sixties with gastric cancer.

The V and J genes are TRBV30 and TRBJ1-2; D gene unclear. Germline CDR1 and CDR2: GTSNPN and SVGIG (reference sequence). V gave up 1 base and J gave up 0 bases, with 12 bases separating them. CDR3 length: 15 residues. CDR3 residues: CAWSATQRANYGYTF. The CDR3 coding sequence is TGTGCCTGGAGTGCGACACAGAGAGCTAACTATGGCTACACCTTC.

The chain links TRBV5-6 to TRBJ1-5, with 7 bases matching TRBD1. J was trimmed by 2 bases and V by 4 bases; bases with no gene match: 9. The CDR3 sequence is 16 residues long. Germline V gene lookup returns CDR1 SGHDT and CDR2 YYEEEE. The CDR3 sequence: CASSLRTGLGNQPQHF. CDR3 nucleotides: TGTGCCAGCAGCCTCCGGACAGGCCTGGGCAATCAGCCCCAGCATTTT.

The chain couples TRBV7-9 to TRBJ1-1; 7 bases agree with TRBD1. CDR1 and CDR2 from the germline V gene are SEHNR and FQNEAQ (reference sequence). Trimming removed 5 bases from V and 3 bases from J; junction bases left unmatched: 6. This CDR3 spans 14 amino acids. In nucleotides, the CDR3 is TGTGCCAGCAGCCAGCAGCAGGGGGACACTGAAGCTTTCTTT. Translation gives CASSQQQGDTEAFF.

The J gene is TRBJ2-1, the V gene TRBV6-5; weak D call: TRBD1 (6 bases). The CDR3 extends over 12 amino acids. Germline CDR1 MNHEY, CDR2 SVGAGI. The V and J ends lost 6 bases and 12 bases respectively, with 15 bases between them. CDR3: CASSPGDQVQFF. The DNA for the CDR3 is TGTGCCAGCAGCCCAGGGGATCAGGTGCAGTTCTTC.

The J gene is TRBJ2-1, the V gene TRBV9; 11 bases are a match to TRBD1. The CDR3 extends over 15 amino acids. Trimming removed 4 bases from V and 6 bases from J; junction bases left unmatched: 6. Per germline, CDR1 SGDLS and CDR2 YYNGEE. As DNA, the CDR3 is TGTGCCAGCAGCTATCTAGGGACAGGGGGCAATGAGCAGTTCTTC. It codes for CASSYLGTGGNEQFF.

V gene TRBV7-2 combines with J gene TRBJ2-6; 8 positions agree with TRBD1. Germline V gene data show CDR1 as SGHTA and CDR2 as FQGNSA. The trim removed 7 bases at V and 3 bases at J, leaving 8 bases unmatched. CDR3 length equals 16 residues. CDR3 sequence: CASTRQGANGANVLTF. The CDR3 region has the DNA TGTGCCAGCACCCGTCAGGGGGCGAATGGGGCCAACGTCCTGACTTTC.

The gene calls are TRBV7-8 and TRBJ1-1; D uncertain. This CDR3 spans 14 amino acids. The V gene lost 3 bases and the J gene lost 4 bases, with 12 bases spanning the gap. The V gene's germline CDR1 is SGHVS and CDR2 FQNEAQ. CDR3 sequence reads: CASSFGNGGTEAFF. The CDR3 bases are TGTGCCAGCAGCTTTGGCAACGGTGGCACTGAAGCTTTCTTT.

The CDR3 DNA follows: TGTGCCAGCAGCTTGGGGGGGGACCCCACTGAAGCTTTCTTT. Its translation is CASSLGGDPTEAFF. The rearrangement uses TRBV5-4 and TRBJ1-1, with D possibly TRBD1 on 5 matching bases. This CDR3 comprises 14 residues. The germline gives CDR1 SGHNT, CDR2 YYREEE (reference sequence). The ends were cut back, 0 bases at V and 4 bases at J, with 10 bases in the middle.

This clone was recorded a few times. The rearrangement joins TRBV7-9 to TRBJ1-1; D possibly corresponds to TRBD1 (6 bases). V was shortened by 1 base and J by 10 bases, with 16 bases between the two germline ends. The CDR3 is 14 amino acids. Germline lookup yields CDR1 SEHNR and CDR2 FQNEAQ (reference sequence). CDR3 residues: CASSLESRRGAAFF. CDR3 in DNA: TGTGCCAGCAGCTTAGAGTCGCGCAGGGGCGCAGCTTTCTTT.